This TCR beta chain was retrieved from a study of T cells in localized non-small cell lung cancer. Study observations and caveats: Clonality of T cells reached its maximum in uninvolved adjacent lung, surpassing tumor. A denser population of T cells in blood accompanied longer overall survival. For the top 100 tumor clones, a median about 57 also appeared in adjacent lung.

About this clone itself: Antigen: not known.

Looked up from germline, CDR1 is LNHDA and CDR2 is SQIVND (reference sequence). The CDR3 runs to 13 residues. J gave up 6 bases and V 4 bases, and 1 base lay outside the gene matches. Some clones are missing from TCRdb's copy, which holds only in-frame ones; the method was immunoSEQ multiplex PCR. In the table there are thousands of clones, less than 30% of which are singletons. The chain combines TRBV19 with TRBJ2-2; TRBD1 aligns across 8 bases. Sequenced here: normal lung tissue next to the tumor, sampled before any cancer treatment. The clonotype comes from a man aged 40 to 75 with stage I lung adenocarcinoma. CDR3 amino acids: CASSTQGAGELFF. The CDR3 coding sequence is TGTGCCAGTAGTACACAGGGGGCCGGGGAGCTGTTTTTT.